Each of the 16 T cell receptor beta chains below was sequenced from the same sample in a study of blood T cell repertoires in COVID-19. Using immunoSEQ multiplex PCR, the repertoire was profiled, and TCRdb retains in-frame clones only, with some absent. The data hold around 200,000 clones, with about four fifths observed a single time. Sequencing used peripheral blood. The source of these receptors is a human donor in a cohort sampled during active COVID-19.

This rearrangement joins TRBV11-2 to TRBJ2-5, with a tentative D call TRBD1 (6 bases). Germline assignment: CDR1 SGHAT and CDR2 FQNNGV. V lost 5 bases, J lost 0 bases, and 13 bases lay in between. The CDR3 totals 15 residues. For the CDR3, the DNA is TGTGCCAGCAGCCCCCTCGACAGGTACCAAGAGACCCAGTACTTC. Translating it yields CASSPLDRYQETQYF.

The chain links TRBV30 to TRBJ1-4, with D perhaps TRBD1 (5 bases). The V end was cut by 0 bases, the J end by 0 bases, with 11 bases between. The germline CDR1 and CDR2 sequences are GTSNPN and SVGIG (reference sequence). The CDR3 covers 16 residues. This CDR3 is CAWSVWGETTNEKLFF. In DNA form, the CDR3 reads TGTGCCTGGAGTGTATGGGGGGAAACAACTAATGAAAAACTGTTTTTT. Complete variable domain (other parts from reference TRBV30 and TRBJ1-4): SQTIHQWPATLVQPVGSPLSLECTVEGTSNPNLYWYRQAAGRGLQLLFYSVGIGQISSEVPQNLSASRPQDRQFILSSKKLLLSDSGFYLCAWSVWGETTNEKLFFGSGTQLSVL.

This chain uses TRBV2 with TRBJ2-7; tentatively, D is TRBD1 (5 bases). Germline V lookup: CDR1 SNHLY, CDR2 FYNNEI. The length of the CDR3 is 14 residues. V was pared by 7 bases and J by 0 bases, with 13 bases between. CDR3 in DNA: TGTGCCAGCACAACAAGGACATTCTCCTACGAGCAGTACTTC. Amino acids: CASTTRTFSYEQYF.

This clone was seen more than once but under ten times. This rearrangement joins TRBV5-1 to TRBJ1-1, with unresolved D. V was trimmed by 0 bases and J by 0 bases, leaving 9 bases between them. The CDR3 sequence is 15 residues long. Germline values: CDR1 SGHRS, CDR2 YFSETQ. The CDR3 region has the DNA TGCGCCAGCAGCTTGGGTATCGGGATGAACACTGAAGCTTTCTTT. This sequence encodes CASSLGIGMNTEAFF.

The gene calls are TRBV5-4 and TRBJ2-5; 9 positions match TRBD2. After removal of 0 bases from V and 3 bases from J, the junction contained 6 bases not matched to a gene. The CDR3 has 16 residues. Germline lookup yields CDR1 SGHNT and CDR2 YYREEE (reference sequence). The CDR3 nucleotides read TGTGCCAGCAGCTTGGGGGATGGCGGGGGGGAAGAGACCCAGTACTTC. Its translation: CASSLGDGGGEETQYF.

The chain recombines TRBV5-6 with TRBJ2-5; D perhaps matches TRBD1 (8 bases). CDR3 size: 19 residues. From germline, CDR1 is SGHDT and CDR2 YYEEEE. V lost 4 bases and J lost 5, with 30 bases in between. CDR3 DNA sequence: TGTGCCAGCAGCCCAATCCGGACAGGGAGGGATGGTTCGAGGGAGACCCAGTACTTC. Its translation: CASSPIRTGRDGSRETQYF.

This chain uses TRBV25-1 with TRBJ2-3, with D possibly being TRBD1 (5 bases). V was pared by 6 bases and J by 0 bases, with 19 bases between. This CDR3 has 17 amino acids. The V gene's germline CDR1 is MGHDK and CDR2 SYGVNS. The CDR3 sequence is CASRRGRGPGSTDTQYF. The CDR3 nucleotides read TGTGCCAGCAGACGAGGCCGAGGTCCAGGGAGCACAGATACGCAGTATTTT. The full variable domain, completed using reference TRBV25-1 and TRBJ2-3, is EADIYQTPRYLVIGTGKKITLECSQTMGHDKMYWYQQDPGMELHLIHYSYGVNSTEKGDLSSESTVSRIRTEHFPLTLESARPSHTSQYLCASRRGRGPGSTDTQYFGPGTRLTVL.

V is TRBV3-1 (or the pseudogene TRBV3-2) and J is TRBJ1-1; tentatively, D is TRBD1 (5 bases). This CDR3 spans 14 amino acids. The V end was cut by 4 bases, the J end by 3 bases, with 12 bases between. Germline lookup yields CDR1 LGHDT and CDR2 YNNKEL (reference sequence). The CDR3: CASSLREEYTEAFF. CDR3 nucleotide sequence: TGTGCCAGCAGCCTCAGGGAGGAGTACACTGAAGCTTTCTTT.

The rearrangement joins TRBV10-2 to TRBJ2-3; D is unresolved. V gave up 7 bases and J gave up 1 base, with 12 bases separating them. The CDR3 has 14 amino acids. The germline gives CDR1 WSHSY, CDR2 SAAADI. CDR3 sequence: CASTPGYGTDTQYF. The CDR3, as DNA: TGCGCCAGCACCCCCGGGTACGGCACAGATACGCAGTATTTT.

This clone was counted between two and nine times. The chain recombines TRBV9 with TRBJ2-1, with TRBD1 as a possible D gene (6 bases). Trimming shortened V by 1 base and J by 6 bases, and 11 bases separated the two germline ends. The germline V gene encodes CDR1 SGDLS and CDR2 YYNGEE. The length of the CDR3 is 14 residues. DNA of the CDR3: TGTGCCAGCAGCGTAAGGGTGGGGGCCAATGAGCAGTTCTTC. It specifies CASSVRVGANEQFF.

The DNA for the CDR3 is TGTGCCAGTAGACCCCTCGCCCAGGGCCACTCTGGAAACACCATATATTTT. Its protein product is CASRPLAQGHSGNTIYF. The gene calls are TRBV19 and TRBJ1-3; a weak D match, TRBD1 (5 bases). Germline V gene data show CDR1 as LNHDA and CDR2 as SQIVND (reference sequence). The length of the CDR3 is 17 residues. The ends were cut back, 6 bases at V and 0 bases at J, with 18 bases in the middle.

This clone was detected only a few times. The chain combines TRBV30 with TRBJ1-4, with TRBD1 identical over 7 bases. The V and J ends lost 5 bases and 0 bases, in that order; junction bases with no gene match: 3. CDR1 and CDR2 from the germline V gene are GTSNPN and SVGIG (reference sequence). The CDR3 contains 14 residues. The CDR3 nucleotides read TGTGCCTGGGGGACAGCCGCAACTAATGAAAAACTGTTTTTT. It specifies CAWGTAATNEKLFF.

This chain uses TRBV18 with TRBJ2-7, with D maybe TRBD1 (6 bases). V was pared by 3 bases and J by 5 bases, with 14 bases between. This CDR3 region has 14 residues. Germline assignment: CDR1 KGHSH and CDR2 LQKENI. In DNA form, the CDR3 reads TGTGCCAGCTCACCCTCTCGGGACACCAACGAGCAGTACTTC. Translated: CASSPSRDTNEQYF.

The count of this clone is one. This chain uses TRBV12-5 with TRBJ1-2; D gene unclear. Trimming removed 2 bases at V and 4 bases at J, with 5 bases between. The CDR3 is 12 amino acids. The germline gives CDR1 LGHNT, CDR2 FRNRAP. CDR3 nucleotide sequence: TGTGCTAGTGGTTTGAACGGCTATGGCTACACCTTC. This encodes CASGLNGYGYTF.

The CDR3 loop is CAWSVKAVEPQHF. CDR3 bases: TGTGCCTGGAGTGTAAAGGCGGTGGAGCCCCAGCATTTT. This chain links TRBV30 with TRBJ1-5; D unresolved. CDR3 size: 13 residues. Germline V gene data show CDR1 as GTSNPN and CDR2 as SVGIG (reference sequence). Trimming removed 0 bases at V and 8 bases at J, with 11 bases between.

The chain combines TRBV19 with TRBJ2-2; 10 bases agree with TRBD1. The J segment lost 6 bases and the V segment lost 6 bases, leaving 10 bases of the junction unmatched. In germline, CDR1 is LNHDA, CDR2 SQIVND (reference sequence). CDR3 length: 16 residues. CDR3 protein: CASSLTGTGVSGELFF. In DNA form, the CDR3 reads TGTGCCAGTAGCCTAACCGGGACAGGGGTTTCCGGGGAGCTGTTTTTT.